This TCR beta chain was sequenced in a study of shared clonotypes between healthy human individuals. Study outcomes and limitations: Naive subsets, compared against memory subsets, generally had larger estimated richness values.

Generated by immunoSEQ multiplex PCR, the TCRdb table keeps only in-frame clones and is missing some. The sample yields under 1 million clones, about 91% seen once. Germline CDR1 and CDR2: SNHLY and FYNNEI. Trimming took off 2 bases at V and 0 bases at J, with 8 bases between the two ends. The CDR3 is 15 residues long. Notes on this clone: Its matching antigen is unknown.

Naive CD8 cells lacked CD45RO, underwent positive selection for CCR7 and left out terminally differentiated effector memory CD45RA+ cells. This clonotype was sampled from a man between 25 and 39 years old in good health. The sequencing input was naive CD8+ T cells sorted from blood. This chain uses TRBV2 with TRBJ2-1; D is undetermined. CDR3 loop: CASSEWSSSYNEQFF. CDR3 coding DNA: TGTGCCAGCAGTGAATGGTCAAGCTCCTACAATGAGCAGTTCTTC. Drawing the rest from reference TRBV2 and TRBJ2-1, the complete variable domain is EPEVTQTPSHQVTQMGQEVILRCVPISNHLYFYWYRQILGQKVEFLVSFYNNEISEKSEIFDDQFSVERPDGSNFTLKIRSTKLEDSAMYFCASSEWSSSYNEQFFGPGTRLTVL.